These T cell receptor beta chains were read from a single sample in a study of blood T cell repertoires in COVID-19. TCRdb's copy holds only in-frame clones and misses some; the assay was immunoSEQ multiplex PCR. Of 150,000 to 200,000 clones detected, about 88% appear once; the ten largest clones hold 0.58%. Sequenced material: peripheral blood. Source of these receptors: a man in his sixties with COVID-19, enrolled during active disease. Both conserved end residues are part of each CDR3. Each record gives: V gene, D gene, clone size, J gene, CDR3 DNA, CDR3 protein. The D gene is left open where the match is weak. Size values are once, few and many counts, or a class for expanded clones, and some rows have none.

v_call: TRBV9; d_call: NA; clone_size: NA; j_call: TRBJ1-4; cdr3_nt: TGTGCCAGCAGCGTAGATTTCATTAGTGAAAAACTGTTTTTT; cdr3_aa: CASSVDFISEKLFF
v_call: TRBV29-1; d_call: TRBD2; clone_size: NA; j_call: TRBJ2-7; cdr3_nt: TGCAGCGTCCGAGGGGCAGCGGGAGGGCCGGAGCAGTACTTC; cdr3_aa: CSVRGAAGGPEQYF
v_call: TRBV11-3; d_call: NA; clone_size: NA; j_call: TRBJ2-2; cdr3_nt: TGTGCCAGCAGCCTCGATCGACAGACCGCGAACACCGGGGAGCTGTTTTTT; cdr3_aa: CASSLDRQTANTGELFF
v_call: TRBV6-5; d_call: TRBD2; clone_size: NA; j_call: TRBJ2-3; cdr3_nt: TGTGCCAGCAGAATGACTAGCGGGACAGGTTATGCGCAGTATTTT; cdr3_aa: CASRMTSGTGYAQYF
v_call: TRBV24-1; d_call: TRBD1; clone_size: NA; j_call: TRBJ2-2; cdr3_nt: TGTGCCACCAGTGATCCCGACAGGGTAGGAAGGACCGGGGAGCTGTTTTTT; cdr3_aa: CATSDPDRVGRTGELFF
v_call: TRBV15; d_call: NA; clone_size: NA; j_call: TRBJ1-5; cdr3_nt: TGTGCCACCAGCAGAGATTGGGGAGCCAATCAGCCCCAGCATTTT; cdr3_aa: CATSRDWGANQPQHF
v_call: TRBV6-2/TRBV6-3; d_call: NA; clone_size: once; j_call: TRBJ2-5; cdr3_nt: TGTGCCAGCAGTTACTCGAGTGGCGGAGAGACCCAGTACTTC; cdr3_aa: CASSYSSGGETQYF
v_call: TRBV4-3; d_call: TRBD1; clone_size: NA; j_call: TRBJ2-1; cdr3_nt: TGCGCCAGCAGCCAAGTAAGTAGGGGACAGGCCGACAATGAGCAGTTCTTC; cdr3_aa: CASSQVSRGQADNEQFF
v_call: TRBV7-6; d_call: NA; clone_size: NA; j_call: TRBJ2-3; cdr3_nt: TGTGCCAGCAGCTTAGCGCGAGGAGATACGCAGTATTTT; cdr3_aa: CASSLARGDTQYF
v_call: TRBV5-1; d_call: TRBD1; clone_size: once; j_call: TRBJ2-1; cdr3_nt: TGCGCCAGCAGCTTAACGGGACAGGCCTACAATGAGCAGTTCTTC; cdr3_aa: CASSLTGQAYNEQFF
v_call: TRBV18; d_call: NA; clone_size: NA; j_call: TRBJ2-1; cdr3_nt: TGTGCCAGCTCACCACCGGGGCCTAGACTCTCCTACAATGAGCAGTTCTTC; cdr3_aa: CASSPPGPRLSYNEQFF
v_call: TRBV6-2/TRBV6-3; d_call: TRBD1; clone_size: NA; j_call: TRBJ1-5; cdr3_nt: TGTGCCAGCAGTTACTCCGGGACAGGGAGCCGAAGCAATCAGCCCCAGCATTTT; cdr3_aa: CASSYSGTGSRSNQPQHF
v_call: TRBV9; d_call: NA; clone_size: NA; j_call: TRBJ1-1; cdr3_nt: TGTGCCAGCAGCGTAGTTAGGGAGACTGAAGCTTTCTTT; cdr3_aa: CASSVVRETEAFF
v_call: TRBV27; d_call: TRBD1; clone_size: NA; j_call: TRBJ2-7; cdr3_nt: TGTGCCAGCAGTACAGGGGTTTCCTACGAGCAGTACTTC; cdr3_aa: CASSTGVSYEQYF
v_call: TRBV28; d_call: TRBD2; clone_size: NA; j_call: TRBJ2-7; cdr3_nt: TGTGCCAGCAGTGGGACTAGCGAATCCTACGAGCAGTACTTC; cdr3_aa: CASSGTSESYEQYF
v_call: TRBV5-5; d_call: NA; clone_size: NA; j_call: TRBJ2-7; cdr3_nt: TGTGCCAGCAGCTTGCGAGACCCGGGCTACGAGCAGTACTTC; cdr3_aa: CASSLRDPGYEQYF
v_call: TRBV29-1; d_call: TRBD2; clone_size: NA; j_call: TRBJ2-3; cdr3_nt: TGCAGCGTCGCACTACTCCCCAGCGGGGGGGTGACAGATACGCAGTATTTT; cdr3_aa: CSVALLPSGGVTDTQYF
v_call: TRBV7-9; d_call: NA; clone_size: few; j_call: TRBJ2-5; cdr3_nt: TGTGCCAGCAGCGGGGAGCCCCAGTACTTC; cdr3_aa: CASSGEPQYF
v_call: TRBV11-2; d_call: NA; clone_size: few; j_call: TRBJ2-2; cdr3_nt: TGTGCCAGCAGCTTAGATTTGCGGGGAGGTGCTACCGGGGAGCTGTTTTTT; cdr3_aa: CASSLDLRGGATGELFF
v_call: TRBV4-3; d_call: TRBD1; clone_size: NA; j_call: TRBJ1-2; cdr3_nt: TGCGCCAGCAGCCGCTCCCAGGACAGGCCATATGGCTACACCTTC; cdr3_aa: CASSRSQDRPYGYTF
v_call: TRBV18; d_call: NA; clone_size: NA; j_call: TRBJ1-6; cdr3_nt: TGTGCCAGCTCACAGCAACTTGGGAGAAATTCACCCCTCCACTTT; cdr3_aa: CASSQQLGRNSPLHF
v_call: TRBV19; d_call: TRBD1; clone_size: NA; j_call: TRBJ1-1; cdr3_nt: TGTGCCAGTAGTAAACAGGGGAGACCGAACACTGAAGCTTTCTTT; cdr3_aa: CASSKQGRPNTEAFF
v_call: TRBV5-4; d_call: NA; clone_size: NA; j_call: TRBJ1-2; cdr3_nt: TGTGCCAGCAGCTTTTTGCAGGGTGGCTATGGCTACACCTTC; cdr3_aa: CASSFLQGGYGYTF
v_call: TRBV12-5; d_call: TRBD1; clone_size: once; j_call: TRBJ2-2; cdr3_nt: TGTGCTAGTAGCCCTGGCTCCGGACAGGGAATCGGGGAGCTGTTTTTT; cdr3_aa: CASSPGSGQGIGELFF
v_call: TRBV7-9; d_call: NA; clone_size: NA; j_call: TRBJ1-5; cdr3_nt: TGTGCCAGCAGGGGAGATAGCAATCAGCCCCAGCATTTT; cdr3_aa: CASRGDSNQPQHF
v_call: TRBV4-2; d_call: NA; clone_size: few; j_call: TRBJ2-1; cdr3_nt: TGTGCCAGCAGCCAAGGACGGGATGCCGGCTACAATGAGCAGTTCTTC; cdr3_aa: CASSQGRDAGYNEQFF
v_call: TRBV5-1; d_call: NA; clone_size: NA; j_call: TRBJ1-4; cdr3_nt: TGCGCCAGCAGCTCAACAGGAGTTGCAACTAATGAAAAACTGTTTTTT; cdr3_aa: CASSSTGVATNEKLFF